What follows is one T cell receptor beta chain and its context. CDR1 and CDR2 from the germline V gene are SEHNR and FQNEAQ (reference sequence). Trimming took off 6 bases at V and 5 bases at J, with 19 bases between the two ends. The CDR3 extends over 16 amino acids. The data originate from a study of blood T cells in healthy people across ages. The use of a sample-barcoded 5' primer and a J-beta primer mix characterized a second PCR of roughly 6 to 11 cycles. TCRdb ran MiXCR on the 5' RACE reads and lists one entry per CDR3 protein. The sample yields around 870,000 distinct CDR3 sequences, around 28% seen once.

The rearrangement uses TRBV7-9 and TRBJ1-4; tentative D call: TRBD1 (5 bases). The receptor comes from a woman of 80 years or more in good health. Sequenced material: blood. In nucleotides, the CDR3 is TGTGCCAGCAGTCAAAACCTCCACAGGAGGAATGAAAAACTGTTTTTT. Its translation is CASSQNLHRRNEKLFF.